This T cell receptor beta chain was identified in a study of Tregs in tolerant kidney transplant recipients. Thawed PBMCs were FACS-sorted into unstimulated CD4+CD25+CD127- regulatory T cells, CD4+CD25- non-regulatory cells, CD4 and CD8 cells. Sequenced by immunoSEQ multiplex PCR; TCRdb stores in-frame clones only, minus some. The sample includes around 75,000 clones, 85% to 90% of them seen just once. Study-level findings and limits: Tregs expanded with activated donor B cells seemed most donor-specific. No direct test of biological reproducibility was done here.

The CDR3 has 14 residues. Trimming took 4 bases from V and 4 from J; bases not matched to a gene: 0. Germline V gives CDR1 SGHTA, CDR2 FQGNSA. In regard to this clone: Its specificity is unknown.

This TCR was recovered from a human donor who received a combined kidney and bone marrow transplant. The chain recombines TRBV7-2 with TRBJ2-5, with 13 positions matching TRBD2. This specimen consisted of CD4+ T cells from blood, obtained before the transplant. Here the CDR3 DNA reads TGTGCCAGCAGCTGGACTAGCGGGGGAGAGACCCAGTACTTC. As protein: CASSWTSGGETQYF.